The clone carrying this TCR beta chain was counted between two and nine times. Antigen: not known. The CDR3 is 14 residues long. Germline CDR1 SNHLY, CDR2 FYNNEI. Unmatched junction bases numbered 7, after V lost 7 bases and J lost 5 bases. This sample is part of a study of shared clonotypes between healthy human individuals. Unsorted PBMC DNA was sequenced on ten immunoSEQ deep assay plates. The table came from immunoSEQ multiplex PCR; TCRdb's copy has only in-frame clones and leaves some out. The sample lists about 520,000 clones, 81% occurring once. Study results and limitations: Sampling included only blood; tissue repertoires likely differ.

The sequencing sample was made of PBMCs. This clonotype originated in a woman between 40 and 55 years old in good health. Some clones in this sample may be carry-over from other donors' samples. The rearrangement joins TRBV2 to TRBJ1-1, with 10 positions matching TRBD1. DNA for the CDR3: TGTGCCAGCATGACAGGGGGCGCGAGGACTGAAGCTTTCTTT. Its protein product is CASMTGGARTEAFF.